Each of the 16 T cell receptor beta chains below was sequenced from the same sample in a study of blood T cells in healthy people across ages. The second PCR ran roughly 7 to 12 cycles with a sample-barcoded 5' primer and J-beta primers. TCRdb redid the calling of the 5' RACE reads with MiXCR, one entry per CDR3 protein. Of roughly 1,000,000 distinct CDR3 sequences listed, around 27% were seen once; the top ten hold approximately 0.79%. The same data also contributed to another study, on T cells of mothers and their children.

The sample taken for sequencing was blood. All receptors come from a girl aged 2-10 years in good health.

In regard to this clonotype: Here the CDR3 omits its conserved ending phenylalanine or tryptophan, so a read error is the likely source. V gene TRBV7-2 combines with J gene TRBJ2-6, with D maybe TRBD1 (5 bases). CDR1 is SGHTA, CDR2 FQGNSA, per germline. The CDR3 loop spans 15 amino acids. Trimming took off 3 bases at V and 2 bases at J, with 8 bases between the two ends. CDR3 loop: CASSLAGTGANVLTL. CDR3 in DNA: TGTGCCAGCAGCTTGGCAGGGACTGGGGCCAACGTCCTGACTCTC.

This clonotype turned up a few times. Written as DNA, the CDR3 is TGTGCCATCAGTGAGCAGACACCCGCGGGGATTCAGTACTTC. The encoded protein is CAISEQTPAGIQYF. The rearrangement uses TRBV10-3 and TRBJ2-4; weak D call: TRBD2 (6 bases). The germline V gene encodes CDR1 ENHRY and CDR2 SYGVKD. The CDR3 totals 14 residues. Trimming removed 2 bases from V and 10 bases from J, with 15 bases in between.

This clonotype showed up many times. The gene calls are TRBV4-2 and TRBJ2-7; no firm D call. Per germline, CDR1 LGHNA and CDR2 YNFKEQ. Trimming took off 4 bases at V and 4 bases at J, with 14 bases between the two ends. The CDR3 is 14 residues long. CDR3 protein: CASSRASGRYEQYF. DNA for the CDR3: TGTGCCAGCAGCCGCGCCTCGGGTAGGTACGAGCAGTACTTC.

The chain has TRBV6-5 and TRBJ2-7; 7 bases map to TRBD1. This CDR3 is 14 amino acids long. Germline V gene data show CDR1 as MNHEY and CDR2 as SVGAGI. V shed 7 bases and J 1 base; nucleotides not matched to a gene: 7. DNA for the CDR3: TGTGCCAGCACTCTAGACAGGGCTTCCTACGAGCAGTACTTC. Residues: CASTLDRASYEQYF.

This clonotype has just a few counts. Sequence at one end of the junction differs from germline and may be a read error. CDR3 region: CASSLIGSNEQFF. The CDR3 DNA reads TGTGCTAGCAGCTTGATTGGGAGTAATGAGCAGTTCTTC. The V and J genes are TRBV7-7 and TRBJ2-1; possible D gene TRBD2, 5 bases. CDR1 SSHAT and CDR2 FNYEAQ come from the germline V gene (reference sequence). The CDR3 totals 13 residues.

In its sample, this clonotype was seen a few times. The J gene is TRBJ2-7, the V gene TRBV29-1; D remains unclear. The DNA end favors TRBJ2-1, so the J call may be wrong. This CDR3 is 9 amino acids long. Germline CDR1 SQVTM, CDR2 ANQGSEA. Here the CDR3 reads CSVAHEQFF. The CDR3 DNA reads TGCAGCGTTGCCCATGAGCAGTTCTTC.

V gene TRBV7-6 combines with J gene TRBJ2-3, with unresolved D. Trimming took 3 bases from V and 4 from J, leaving 8 bases between them. Per the germline V gene, CDR1 is SGHVS and CDR2 is FNYEAQ. CDR3 length equals 13 residues. The CDR3 sequence is CASSFGWADTQYF. As DNA, the CDR3 is TGTGCCAGCAGCTTCGGGTGGGCAGATACGCAGTATTTT.

The V call is TRBV9, the J call TRBJ2-1, with a weak D call TRBD1 (5 bases). The J call is in doubt because the DNA end fits TRBJ2-7 better. Germline V gives CDR1 SGDLS, CDR2 YYNGEE. This CDR3 has 15 residues. CDR3 in DNA: TGTGCCAGCAACCTCTTGGGTAGGACATTTGACGAGCAGTACTTC. The encoded protein is CASNLLGRTFDEQYF.

The genes are TRBV25-1 and TRBJ2-7, with TRBD1 as a possible D gene (5 bases). The J call may be incorrect, as the DNA end agrees better with TRBJ2-5. The CDR3 extends over 14 amino acids. Germline assignment: CDR1 MGHDK and CDR2 SYGVNS. This chain's CDR3 is CASSESRVQETQYF. The CDR3, as DNA: TGTGCCAGCAGTGAATCCAGGGTTCAAGAGACCCAGTACTTC.

This clonotype was counted between two and nine times. The rearrangement links TRBV29-1 to TRBJ1-5; 11 bases match TRBD1. The CDR3 covers 14 residues. Unmatched junction bases numbered 1, after V lost 5 bases and J lost 1 base. Germline values: CDR1 SQVTM, CDR2 ANQGSEA. CDR3 protein: CSVRDRGSNQPQHF. CDR3 coding DNA: TGCAGCGTTCGGGACAGGGGGAGCAATCAGCCCCAGCATTTT.

The CDR3, as DNA: TGTGCCAGCAGCCATTTTGGAGGGGCAACTAATGAAAAACTGTTTTTT. This sequence encodes CASSHFGGATNEKLFF. This sequence joins TRBV14 and TRBJ1-4; weak D call: TRBD1 (5 bases). The V end was cut by 3 bases, the J end by 0 bases, with 11 bases between. The CDR3 is made up of 16 amino acids. Germline CDR1 reads SGHDN; CDR2 reads FVKESK.

As concerns this clonotype: A read error may account for a junction end that differs from germline. The J gene is TRBJ1-3, the V gene TRBV9; D uncertain. This CDR3 has 15 amino acids. CDR1 and CDR2 (germline): SGDLS, YYNGEE. CDR3 residues: CAGSAEGHSGNTIYF. In DNA form, the CDR3 reads TGTGCCGGCAGCGCCGAAGGGCATTCTGGAAACACCATATATTTT.

This clonotype was counted only a few times. The V call is TRBV4-2, the J call TRBJ2-7, with D unresolved. Trimming left V 1 base short and J 1 base short, with 8 bases between. The germline CDR1 and CDR2 sequences are LGHNA and YNFKEQ. The CDR3 has 14 residues. The CDR3 sequence is CASSQGYTSYEQYF. The CDR3 bases are TGTGCCAGCAGCCAAGGGTACACTTCCTACGAGCAGTACTTC.

This clonotype was seen a few times. CDR3 sequence: CASSQGGREQYF. The CDR3 nucleotides read TGTGCCAGCAGCCAAGGGGGCCGGGAGCAGTACTTC. This chain links TRBV3-1 with TRBJ2-7; weak D call: TRBD1 (5 bases). The V gene's germline CDR1 is LGHDT and CDR2 YNNKEL (reference sequence). The V end lost 1 base, the J end lost 7 bases, and 8 bases lay between the germline ends. CDR3 length: 12 amino acids.

The sample holds a few counts of this clonotype. This chain uses TRBV11-2 with TRBJ2-3; D is unclear. V dropped 8 bases and J dropped 6 bases, with 21 bases sitting between them. From germline, CDR1 is SGHAT and CDR2 FQNNGV. The CDR3 sequence is 15 residues long. The CDR3 DNA sequence: TGTGCCAGCCAAGACGAGACATCCTCAAGTGATACGCAGTATTTT. Translation: CASQDETSSSDTQYF.

The gene calls are TRBV19 and TRBJ2-7; D might be TRBD2 (6 bases). Germline CDR1 reads LNHDA; CDR2 reads SQIVND (reference sequence). Trimming pared 7 bases from V and 7 bases from J, leaving 20 bases between. This CDR3 has 14 residues. CDR3 sequence: CASIAEPSFGEQYF. The CDR3 DNA follows: TGTGCCAGTATAGCGGAGCCCAGCTTTGGGGAGCAGTACTTC.